These 24 T cell receptor beta chains came from one sample sequenced in a study of regulatory T cells in long-lasting Graves disease (dated by TCRdb to the early 2020s). In the paper's terms, the time point label means: persistent/refractory GD, antithyroid drugs over 5 years with positive TRAb. RNA was extracted from PBMCs in TRIzol for both TCR sequencing and RNA sequencing. Library creation used multiplex PCR. TCRdb lists the instrument as Illumina HiSeq 4000. TCR beta libraries were built with iRepertoire HTBI primers and Arm-PCR amplification of CDR3 regions. Using fastp at Q25 and MiXCR, TCRdb reprocessed the public reads and kept productive beta chains. Entries are consolidated by CDR3 protein sequence, retaining the most common genes and DNA. The sample table records around 500,000 distinct CDR3 sequences; roughly 20% of these occur just once. The ten largest clones capture roughly 8% of the sample.

Sequencing used peripheral blood mononuclear cells (PBMCs), obtained when the disease was refractory, from a patient treated with antithyroid drugs. These receptors were obtained from a female donor with Graves disease.

This clonotype has at least ten counts. CDR3 nucleotide sequence: TGTGCCAGCAGTTCCGGGACTAGCAAGCAGTACTTC. Its translation is CASSSGTSKQYF. The genes are TRBV12-3 or TRBV12-4 and TRBJ2-7; the match to TRBD2 covers 9 bases. The CDR3 covers 12 residues. Unmatched junction bases numbered 3, after V lost 4 bases and J lost 8 bases.

This clonotype was observed a handful of times. This chain uses TRBV30 with TRBJ1-2, with TRBD1 identical over 7 bases. Germline CDR1 GTSNPN, CDR2 SVGIG (reference sequence). The CDR3 is 15 residues long. V dropped 3 bases and J dropped 6; count of bases not matched to a gene: 13. The CDR3 loop is CAWRGTGEALNGYTF. CDR3 bases: TGTGCCTGGAGAGGTACAGGGGAAGCTCTGAATGGCTACACCTTC.

This clonotype was recorded at least ten times. The chain links TRBV5-1 to TRBJ2-7; 9 bases align to TRBD1. The junction had 11 bases not matched to a gene; V was cut back by 4 bases and J by 3 bases. In germline, CDR1 is SGHRS, CDR2 YFSETQ. The CDR3 runs to 16 residues. The CDR3 is CASSQYGQGLIYEQYF. The DNA of the CDR3 is TGCGCCAGCAGCCAATACGGACAGGGGTTGATCTACGAGCAGTACTTC. Together with reference TRBV5-1 and TRBJ2-7, the CDR3 gives the full variable domain: KAGVTQTPRYLIKTRGQQVTLSCSPISGHRSVSWYQQTPGQGLQFLFEYFSETQRNKGNFPGRFSGRQFSNSRSEMNVSTLELGDSALYLCASSQYGQGLIYEQYFGPGTRLTVT.

This chain uses TRBV20-1 with TRBJ2-5; 7 nucleotides match TRBD2. Per the germline V gene, CDR1 is DFQATT and CDR2 is SNEGSKA (reference sequence). The CDR3 has 14 residues. Trimming at V came to 1 base and at J to 2 bases, leaving 4 bases not matched to a gene. The CDR3 reads CSARGTGGQETQYF. For the CDR3, the DNA is TGCAGTGCTAGAGGGACGGGGGGTCAAGAGACCCAGTACTTC.

This clonotype was seen repeatedly, ten times or more. This chain uses TRBV7-2 with TRBJ2-7, with 7 nucleotides matching TRBD1. In germline, CDR1 is SGHTA, CDR2 FQGNSA. V was pared by 1 base and J by 1 base, with 7 bases of the junction left unmatched. CDR3 size: 16 residues. The chain's CDR3 is CASSLGHTGVSYEQYF. The CDR3 coding sequence is TGTGCCAGCAGCTTAGGACACACAGGGGTGTCCTACGAGCAGTACTTC.

This clonotype was detected ten times or more. The chain recombines TRBV6-1 with TRBJ2-7; D is unresolved. V lost 7 bases to trimming and J lost 2 bases, with 15 bases between them. In germline, CDR1 is MNHNS, CDR2 SASEGT. The CDR3 runs to 14 residues. The CDR3 loop reads CASNPPGGPYEQYF. CDR3 in DNA: TGTGCCAGCAACCCCCCCGGCGGCCCCTACGAGCAGTACTTC.

The rearrangement uses TRBV7-9 and TRBJ2-5; no clear D gene. CDR3 length: 13 amino acids. Germline V gives CDR1 SEHNR, CDR2 FQNEAQ (reference sequence). V was trimmed by 2 bases and J by 3 bases, leaving 7 bases between them. CDR3: CASSLSTEETQYF. The DNA for the CDR3 is TGTGCCAGCAGCTTAAGCACTGAAGAGACCCAGTACTTC. Full variable domain (missing parts from reference TRBV7-9 and TRBJ2-5): DTGVSQNPRHKITKRGQNVTFRCDPISEHNRLYWYRQTLGQGPEFLTYFQNEAQLEKSRLLSDRFSAERPKGSFSTLEIQRTEQGDSAMYLCASSLSTEETQYFGPGTRLLVL.

This clonotype was found many times. The J gene is TRBJ1-1, the V gene TRBV28; D may be TRBD1 (5 bases). V lost 5 bases to trimming and J lost 5 bases, with 6 bases between them. Germline CDR1 and CDR2: MDHEN and SYDVKM. The CDR3 totals 11 residues. CDR3 coding DNA: TGTGCCAGCAGTGAGGGGACTGAAGCTTTCTTT. Its translation: CASSEGTEAFF.

About this clonotype itself: One end of the junction fails to match germline, which may point to a read error. This chain uses TRBV28 with TRBJ2-3, with D possibly being TRBD1 (6 bases). This CDR3 comprises 14 residues. Germline CDR1 reads MDHEN; CDR2 reads SYDVKM. This chain's CDR3 is CAGSISGEPDTQYF. In DNA form, the CDR3 reads TGTGCCGGCAGTATATCAGGGGAACCAGATACGCAGTATTTT.

This sequence joins TRBV7-9 and TRBJ2-7; 7 bases fit TRBD1. This CDR3 has 14 residues. From germline, CDR1 is SEHNR and CDR2 FQNEAQ (reference sequence). Unmatched junction bases numbered 9, after V lost 5 bases and J lost 5 bases. In DNA, the CDR3 is TGTGCCAGCAGCCACAGGGGCGCCCCCCACGAGCAGTACTTC. It codes for CASSHRGAPHEQYF.

Concerning this clonotype itself: This may come from a read error, since a much larger clone is one base off. The chain links TRBV18 to TRBJ1-5; D unresolved. This CDR3 spans 13 amino acids. Germline CDR1 and CDR2: KGHSH and LQKENI. Trimming took off 3 bases at V and 5 bases at J, with 8 bases between the two ends. DNA of the CDR3: TGTGCCAGCTCACCGATCCGAGATCAGCCCCAGCATTTT. Translation gives CASSPIRDQPQHF.

This clonotype was counted a few times. This rearrangement joins TRBV20-1 to TRBJ2-7; 12 bases agree with TRBD2. The CDR3 spans 16 residues. V gave up 4 bases and J gave up 4 bases; unmatched junction bases: 11. Germline lookup yields CDR1 DFQATT and CDR2 SNEGSKA (reference sequence). CDR3: CSANLLTSGRMYEQYF. CDR3 nucleotide sequence: TGCAGTGCTAACCTGCTAACTAGCGGGAGGATGTACGAGCAGTACTTC.

This clonotype was seen ten or more times. This chain uses TRBV7-9 with TRBJ2-5; no definite D call. Trimming removed 2 bases from V and 0 bases from J, with 7 bases in between. Germline CDR1 reads SEHNR; CDR2 reads FQNEAQ (reference sequence). This CDR3 is built from 14 residues. CDR3 nucleotide sequence: TGTGCCAGCAGCTTAAAAGAGTACCAAGAGACCCAGTACTTC. Protein sequence: CASSLKEYQETQYF.

The chain couples TRBV7-9 to TRBJ2-6, with 7 bases aligning to TRBD1. Per germline, CDR1 SEHNR and CDR2 FQNEAQ (reference sequence). Unmatched junction bases numbered 6, after V lost 5 bases and J lost 2 bases. The CDR3 length is 16 residues. The CDR3 DNA reads as TGTGCCAGCAGCCCTATGACAGGGACTGGGGCCAACGTCCTGACTTTC. Amino acid sequence: CASSPMTGTGANVLTF. Using reference TRBV7-9 and TRBJ2-6 for the parts outside the CDR3, the full variable domain is DTGVSQNPRHKITKRGQNVTFRCDPISEHNRLYWYRQTLGQGPEFLTYFQNEAQLEKSRLLSDRFSAERPKGSFSTLEIQRTEQGDSAMYLCASSPMTGTGANVLTFGAGSRLTVL.

Details on this clonotype: One end of the junction varies from germline; a read error may be responsible. V and J are TRBV28 and TRBJ1-1; D is ambiguous. The germline V gene encodes CDR1 MDHEN and CDR2 SYDVKM. The CDR3 loop spans 11 amino acids. The CDR3 coding sequence is TGTGCCAGCACTCTGAACTCTAAAGCTCTCTTT. Its protein is CASTLNSKALF.

This clonotype was found a few times. The V and J genes are TRBV28 and TRBJ2-1, with TRBD1 identical over 8 bases. CDR1 is MDHEN and CDR2 is SYDVKM in the germline V gene. CDR3 length equals 13 residues. V lost 7 bases, J lost 9 bases, and 8 bases stayed unmatched. CDR3 residues: CASTGQGTSEQFF. DNA of the CDR3: TGTGCCAGCACAGGACAGGGTACAAGTGAGCAGTTCTTC.

The sample holds many counts of this clonotype. The chain has TRBV30 and TRBJ1-2; 12 bases agree with TRBD1. Germline V gives CDR1 GTSNPN, CDR2 SVGIG (reference sequence). This CDR3 has 13 amino acids. V lost 4 bases, J lost 7 bases, and 4 bases stayed unmatched. CDR3 nucleotide sequence: TGTGCCTGGAAGGGACAGGGGGCGAGTGGCTACACCTTC. It specifies CAWKGQGASGYTF.

The chain joins TRBV28 to TRBJ2-6; D is unresolved. V gave up 8 bases and J gave up 0 bases, with 14 bases separating them. In germline, CDR1 is MDHEN, CDR2 SYDVKM. This CDR3 spans 16 amino acids. The CDR3 sequence: CASGSSPGSGANVLTF. CDR3 DNA sequence: TGTGCCAGCGGATCATCGCCGGGCTCTGGGGCCAACGTCCTGACTTTC.

There are many counts of this clonotype. The genes are TRBV28 and TRBJ2-5; no definite D call. Trimming shortened V by 5 bases and J by 5 bases, and 15 bases separated the two germline ends. The germline gives CDR1 MDHEN, CDR2 SYDVKM. The CDR3 covers 14 residues. DNA of the CDR3: TGTGCCAGCAGTCCAAGGGCTTTGGTCGAGACCCAGTACTTC. Translating it yields CASSPRALVETQYF. The whole variable domain, filled in from reference TRBV28 and TRBJ2-5, reads DVKVTQSSRYLVKRTGEKVFLECVQDMDHENMFWYRQDPGLGLRLIYFSYDVKMKEKGDIPEGYSVSREKKERFSLILESASTNQTSMYLCASSPRALVETQYFGPGTRLLVL.

As for this clonotype: The conserved closing phenylalanine or tryptophan is absent in this CDR3, likely reflecting a read error. The chain joins TRBV2 to TRBJ1-5; unclear D gene. V was trimmed by 4 bases and J by 9 bases, leaving 16 bases between them. Germline V CDR1 and CDR2: SNHLY, FYNNEI. The CDR3 is 14 amino acids. This chain's CDR3 is CASSVRQAIGPQHL. Written as DNA, the CDR3 is TGTGCCAGCAGTGTTCGTCAGGCGATAGGGCCCCAGCATTTG.

This CDR3 reads CASSRGSHAGRQFF. The CDR3 DNA sequence: TGTGCCAGCAGCAGGGGCAGCCACGCGGGGCGGCAGTTCTTC. This chain uses TRBV12-3 or TRBV12-4 with TRBJ2-1, with D tentatively TRBD1 or TRBD2 (6 bases each). This CDR3 spans 14 amino acids. V lost 6 bases and J lost 12, with 21 bases in between.

This clonotype was picked up many times. V is TRBV19 and J is TRBJ1-2; 7 bases fit TRBD1. Germline-derived CDR1 and CDR2 are LNHDA and SQIVND (reference sequence). The CDR3 runs to 15 residues. Trimming took 6 bases from V and 4 from J; bases not matched to a gene: 11. The CDR3 sequence: CASRRTDRASYGYTF. The CDR3 region has the DNA TGTGCCAGTAGGAGAACCGACAGGGCCTCCTATGGCTACACCTTC.

This clonotype was detected many times. The V call is TRBV11-3, the J call TRBJ2-5; 9 positions agree with TRBD2. J was trimmed by 0 bases and V by 1 base; bases with no gene match: 6. The CDR3 has 17 amino acids. Germline V lookup: CDR1 SGHNT, CDR2 YENEEA. The CDR3 DNA follows: TGTGCCAGCAGCTTAGGAGCGGCTAGCGGGGACCAAGAGACCCAGTACTTC. Translating it yields CASSLGAASGDQETQYF.

Notes on this clonotype: The missing conserved phenylalanine or tryptophan at the end of this CDR3 makes a read error likely. V gene TRBV27 combines with J gene TRBJ2-7; D possibly corresponds to TRBD2 (7 bases). V was shortened by 3 bases and J by 6 bases, with 18 bases between the two germline ends. The CDR3 runs to 15 residues. Germline V CDR1 and CDR2: MNHEY, SMNVEV (reference sequence). CDR3 DNA sequence: TGTGCCAGCAGTTTCCAAAGGGGGGGTGCAAGCGAGCAGTACTCC. Protein: CASSFQRGGASEQYS.